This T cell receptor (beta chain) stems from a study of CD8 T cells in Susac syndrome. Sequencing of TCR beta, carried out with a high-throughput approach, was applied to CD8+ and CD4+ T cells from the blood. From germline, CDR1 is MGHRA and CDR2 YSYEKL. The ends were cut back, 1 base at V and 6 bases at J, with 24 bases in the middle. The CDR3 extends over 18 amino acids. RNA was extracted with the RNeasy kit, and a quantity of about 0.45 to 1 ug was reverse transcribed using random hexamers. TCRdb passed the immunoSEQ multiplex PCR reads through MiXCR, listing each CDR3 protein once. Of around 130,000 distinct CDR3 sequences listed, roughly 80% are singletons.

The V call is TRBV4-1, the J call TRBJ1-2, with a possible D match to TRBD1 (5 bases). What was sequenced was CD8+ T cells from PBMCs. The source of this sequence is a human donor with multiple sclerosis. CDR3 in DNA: TGCGCCAGCAGCCAAGGCCCACTTGCCAGGGTGAATAGGGATGGCTACACCTTC. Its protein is CASSQGPLARVNRDGYTF.